This TCR beta chain was captured in a study of identical twins. TCRdb reanalysed the 5' RACE reads using MiXCR and keeps one entry per CDR3 protein. This sample has over 500,000 distinct CDR3 sequences; roughly a fifth occur once, and the top ten carry about 0.93%. The data also belong to a second study, concerning T cells expressing NK-cell markers. According to that study: In sorted CD3+CD56+NKG2C+, CD3+CD56+NKG2C- and CD3+CD56-NKG2C+ T cells, TCR beta repertoires were obtained. Seven of the eight sequenced donors were classified as HCMV-seropositive, and one was classified as seronegative.

The clonotype comes from a woman under 30 in good health. The sample was CD4+ T cells sorted from blood.

The CDR3 is CASDSRGSGNEQFF. CDR3 in DNA: TGTGCCAGCGACTCCCGGGGGTCGGGCAATGAGCAGTTCTTC. V is TRBV6-1 and J is TRBJ2-1, with D possibly matching TRBD2 (6 bases). V dropped 8 bases and J dropped 6 bases, with 17 bases sitting between them. Looked up from germline, CDR1 is MNHNS and CDR2 is SASEGT. This CDR3 is built from 14 residues.